A selection of T cell receptor beta chains follows, all from one sample in a study of blood T cell repertoires in COVID-19. The table came from immunoSEQ multiplex PCR; TCRdb's copy has only in-frame clones and leaves some out. The profile shows a few hundred thousand clones, roughly 85% of them singletons. The specimen was peripheral blood. The receptor set was obtained from a man aged 55 to 69 who had recovered from COVID-19. The CDR3 runs from the conserved cysteine through the conserved F or W. The order of the fields is clone size, D gene, J gene, V gene, CDR3 DNA, CDR3 protein. The D gene is left open where the match is weak. Where a row states a size, it is once, few, many or the class of an expanded clone; other rows omit it.

>.|.|TRBJ2-3|TRBV19
TGTGCCAGTAAGCGGAGGGGGGGAGATACGCAGTATTTT
CASKRRGGDTQYF
>.|TRBD1|TRBJ1-3|TRBV7-6
TGTGCCAGCAGTTCAGGACAGGGGATCTCTGGAAACACCATATATTTT
CASSSGQGISGNTIYF
>.|.|TRBJ2-7|TRBV29-1
TGCAGCGTGGTAGGAGGGGCCTCCTACGAGCAGTACTTC
CSVVGGASYEQYF
>.|.|TRBJ2-1|TRBV9
TGTGCCAGCACGCGGGACTGGGGAGACAATGAGCAGTTCTTC
CASTRDWGDNEQFF
>.|TRBD2|TRBJ2-7|TRBV5-1
TGCGCCAGCAAACTCGGTCTAGCGGGAGAGGACGAGCAGTACTTC
CASKLGLAGEDEQYF
>.|TRBD1|TRBJ1-1|TRBV11-2
TGTGCCAGCAGCCCCCGGCCGGGACAGGGGGCTTGGGCTTTCTTT
CASSPRPGQGAWAFF
>.|.|TRBJ1-5|TRBV5-6
TGTGCCAGCAGCTCCCAGGGGATCCAGCCCCAGCATTTT
CASSSQGIQPQHF
>.|.|TRBJ2-7|TRBV5-1
TGCGCCAGCAGCTTGGAGGGCAGGGGCTACGAGCAGTACTTC
CASSLEGRGYEQYF
>.|.|TRBJ1-5|TRBV28
TGTGCCAGCAGTTTATCGGAGAGGCCCCAGCATTTT
CASSLSERPQHF
>.|.|TRBJ1-2|TRBV5-1
TGCGCCAGCAGGGCCGGTTTTGGGGGGATAATAGGCTACACCTTC
CASRAGFGGIIGYTF
>once|TRBD2|TRBJ2-7|TRBV7-2
TGTGCCAGCAGCTTAGAGGGTAGCGGGGGCCACGAGCAGTACTTC
CASSLEGSGGHEQYF
>.|TRBD1|TRBJ1-2|TRBV6-5
TGTGCCAGCGGAGATCCGGGACAGGGGGCTTGGGGCTACACCTTC
CASGDPGQGAWGYTF
>.|.|TRBJ1-5|TRBV6-1
TGTGCCAGCAGTGACAGGGTTTCGGATCAGCCCCAGCATTTT
CASSDRVSDQPQHF
>.|.|TRBJ1-5|TRBV5-8
TGTGCCAGCAGCCGTAATCAGCCCCAGCATTTT
CASSRNQPQHF
>.|.|TRBJ2-2|TRBV19
TGTGCCAGTAGTAGGGGCGATCGCGGTGGGGAGCTGTTTTTT
CASSRGDRGGELFF
>.|.|TRBJ2-4|TRBV18
TGTGCCAGCTCACCAACCGGGACATTAATAGCCAAAAACATTCAGTACTTC
CASSPTGTLIAKNIQYF
>.|.|TRBJ1-1|TRBV6-5
TGTGCCAGCAAGACTCGGAACACTGAAGCTTTCTTT
CASKTRNTEAFF
>.|.|TRBJ2-5|TRBV7-8
TGTGCCAGCAGCCTCAGGACAGAAAAAGAGACCCAGTACTTC
CASSLRTEKETQYF
>.|TRBD1|TRBJ2-1|TRBV19
TGTGCCAGTAGTATCGCAGACAGGGTGAATGAGCAGTTCTTC
CASSIADRVNEQFF
>.|.|TRBJ2-1|TRBV7-9
TGTGCCAGCAGCTTAGCCCGGGACTCTAGCGAGCAGTTCTTC
CASSLARDSSEQFF
>.|.|TRBJ1-2|TRBV5-6
TGTGCCAGCAGCTTCTCAGGGGCACGGAGTGGCTACACCTTC
CASSFSGARSGYTF